The 12 T cell receptor beta chains below were found in one sample sequenced in a study of identical twins. MiXCR, run by TCRdb on the 5' RACE reads, gives a single entry per CDR3 protein. The sample contains fewer than 500,000 distinct CDR3 sequences, less than 25% of which appear only once. These same records also appear under a second study, on T cells expressing NK-cell markers.

Sequencing was performed on CD4+ T cells sorted from blood. The receptors were sampled from a woman under 30 in good health.

This sequence joins TRBV3-1 and TRBJ1-2; no reliable D call. Between the trimmed V and J ends, which lost 0 bases and 2 bases, there was a span of 4 bases. The CDR3 has 13 amino acids. From germline, CDR1 is LGHDT and CDR2 YNNKEL (reference sequence). The CDR3: CASSQEGNYGYTF. DNA of the CDR3: TGTGCCAGCAGCCAAGAGGGAAACTATGGCTACACCTTC.

The gene calls are TRBV6-1 and TRBJ1-5; D ambiguous. V lost 5 bases and J lost 0, with 17 bases in between. The CDR3 runs to 17 residues. Germline V lookup: CDR1 MNHNS, CDR2 SASEGT. This CDR3 is CASSPGVRSYSNQPQHF. In DNA, the CDR3 is TGTGCCAGCAGTCCGGGTGTTCGATCCTATAGCAATCAGCCCCAGCATTTT.

This clonotype was counted a single time. The chain recombines TRBV12-3 or TRBV12-4 with TRBJ2-3; 10 bases fit TRBD1. The CDR3 is 14 amino acids. V lost 8 bases and J lost 4; bases outside the gene matches: 6. The CDR3 DNA sequence: TGTGCCAGCGACCGGGACAGGGGAGCAGATACGCAGTATTTT. Its protein product is CASDRDRGADTQYF.

This chain joins TRBV5-1 and TRBJ1-3; maybe TRBD1 (6 bases). This CDR3 is 16 amino acids long. The V end lost 4 bases, the J end lost 9 bases, and 23 bases lay between the germline ends. In germline, CDR1 is SGHRS, CDR2 YFSETQ. The CDR3 reads CASSLDRRGGVGTIYF. The DNA of the CDR3 is TGCGCCAGCAGCCTCGATCGAAGGGGGGGTGTCGGCACCATATATTTT.

The gene calls are TRBV6-1 and TRBJ2-7; D may correspond to TRBD1 or TRBD2 (5 bases each). The germline CDR1 and CDR2 sequences are MNHNS and SASEGT. The CDR3 is made up of 14 amino acids. Trimming left V 5 bases short and J 5 bases short, with 16 bases between. CDR3 loop: CASSLGARWDEQYF. The CDR3 DNA reads as TGTGCCAGCAGTCTCGGGGCTCGGTGGGACGAGCAGTACTTC.

The V gene is TRBV20-1, the J gene TRBJ2-5, with D possibly TRBD2 on 6 matching bases. This CDR3 is 13 amino acids long. The germline V and J ends were trimmed by 7 bases and 2 bases, with 14 bases remaining between them. Germline CDR1 is DFQATT and CDR2 is SNEGSKA (reference sequence). The CDR3 here is CSGAGRGQETQYF. The CDR3 DNA reads TGCAGTGGGGCGGGCCGGGGGCAAGAGACCCAGTACTTC.

Only a few counts were recorded for this clonotype. V gene TRBV12-3 or TRBV12-4 combines with J gene TRBJ2-5; 8 nucleotides align to TRBD2. V dropped 3 bases and J dropped 4; count of bases not matched to a gene: 7. The CDR3 length is 15 residues. The CDR3, as DNA: TGTGCCAGCAGTTTTTATACTAGCGGTAGAGAGACCCAGTACTTC. Protein sequence: CASSFYTSGRETQYF.

The V and J genes are TRBV7-9 and TRBJ1-2; D is ambiguous. Germline V CDR1 and CDR2: SEHNR, FQNEAQ (reference sequence). This CDR3 spans 15 amino acids. The V gene lost 2 bases and the J gene lost 4 bases, with 14 bases spanning the gap. CDR3 nucleotides: TGTGCCAGCAGCTTACTGACAAGCCTGCCCTATGGCTACACCTTC. Protein product: CASSLLTSLPYGYTF.

This clonotype has just a few counts. The chain combines TRBV6-5 with TRBJ2-2, with TRBD2 as a possible D gene (5 bases). This CDR3 contains 14 residues. V lost 3 bases, J lost 3 bases, and 8 bases lay in between. CDR1 is MNHEY and CDR2 is SVGAGI in the germline V gene. The CDR3 sequence: CASSYQDYTGELFF. In nucleotides, the CDR3 is TGTGCCAGCAGTTATCAGGACTACACCGGGGAGCTGTTTTTT.

This clonotype was seen a few times. This chain links TRBV20-1 with TRBJ2-1; D remains unclear. This CDR3 contains 15 residues. Trimming left V 3 bases short and J 0 bases short, with 12 bases between. The V gene's germline CDR1 is DFQATT and CDR2 SNEGSKA (reference sequence). The CDR3 DNA follows: TGCAGTGCTAGCCGCGGCAGGACCTCCTACAATGAGCAGTTCTTC. It specifies CSASRGRTSYNEQFF.

This clonotype was found once. The genes are TRBV12-3 or TRBV12-4 and TRBJ1-2; TRBD1 matches at 7 bases. The CDR3 spans 14 residues. The J segment lost 4 bases and the V segment lost 3 bases, leaving 5 bases of the junction unmatched. CDR3 DNA sequence: TGTGCCAGCAGTTTCCCCGGGACAGCCTATGGCTACACCTTC. Protein product: CASSFPGTAYGYTF.

The chain carries TRBV29-1 and TRBJ2-2; D might be TRBD2 (6 bases). V lost 6 bases and J lost 6, with 11 bases in between. This CDR3 is built from 12 residues. Looked up from germline, CDR1 is SQVTM and CDR2 is ANQGSEA. The CDR3 coding sequence is TGCAGCGTGGGGACTGGTTCCGGGGAGCTGTTTTTT. Encoded protein: CSVGTGSGELFF.